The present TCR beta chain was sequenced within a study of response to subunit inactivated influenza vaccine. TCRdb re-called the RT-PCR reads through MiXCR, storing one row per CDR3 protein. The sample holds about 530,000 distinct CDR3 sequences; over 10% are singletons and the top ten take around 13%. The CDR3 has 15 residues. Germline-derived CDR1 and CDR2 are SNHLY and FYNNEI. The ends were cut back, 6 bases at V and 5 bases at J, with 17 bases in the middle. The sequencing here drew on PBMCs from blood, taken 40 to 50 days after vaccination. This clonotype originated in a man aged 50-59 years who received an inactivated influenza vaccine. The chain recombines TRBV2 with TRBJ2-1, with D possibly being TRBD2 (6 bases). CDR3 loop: CASSPGPGGNNEQFF. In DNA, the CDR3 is TGTGCCAGCAGCCCCGGCCCCGGGGGTAACAATGAGCAGTTCTTC.